Listed below are T cell receptor beta chains from one sample, sequenced in a study of graft-versus-host responses after intestinal transplantation. The antigens these receptors bind are not known. TCRdb's copy holds only in-frame clones and misses some; the assay was immunoSEQ multiplex PCR. The sample shows about 90,000 clones, about 93% of them seen only once. The sample consisted of unstimulated CD8+ T cells sorted from spleen or lymph node cells, taken before transplant. These receptors all stem from a human donor who was the organ donor for an intestinal transplant. Each CDR3 is given with its conserved first and last residue. Fields, in order: D gene, V gene, clone size, J gene, CDR3 DNA, CDR3 protein. D genes are given only for firm matches. Size values are once, few and many counts, or a class for expanded clones, and some rows have none.

d_call: .
v_call: TRBV11-2
clone_size: .
j_call: TRBJ2-1
cdr3_nt: TGTGCCAGCAGCCCGGCTAGCTCCTACAATGAGCAGTTCTTC
cdr3_aa: CASSPASSYNEQFF

d_call: TRBD1
v_call: TRBV27
clone_size: once
j_call: TRBJ2-7
cdr3_nt: TGTGCCAGCAGTCCTGGGACAGGCGGAAACTACGAGCAGTACTTC
cdr3_aa: CASSPGTGGNYEQYF

d_call: TRBD1
v_call: TRBV10-3
clone_size: .
j_call: TRBJ1-1
cdr3_nt: TGTGCCATCAACAGACAGGGGCGATGGACTGAAGCTTTCTTT
cdr3_aa: CAINRQGRWTEAFF

d_call: TRBD2
v_call: TRBV5-4
clone_size: few
j_call: TRBJ2-3
cdr3_nt: TGTGCCAGCAGCTTGGGACTAGCGGACACAGATACGCAGTATTTT
cdr3_aa: CASSLGLADTDTQYF

d_call: TRBD1
v_call: TRBV18
clone_size: .
j_call: TRBJ1-6
cdr3_nt: TGTGCCAGCTCCACAGGGGCCCCTTCGCCCCTCCACTTT
cdr3_aa: CASSTGAPSPLHF

d_call: .
v_call: TRBV2
clone_size: .
j_call: TRBJ1-4
cdr3_nt: TGTGCCAGCAGTGGGCCGGAAGGAGCCGAAAAACTGTTTTTT
cdr3_aa: CASSGPEGAEKLFF

d_call: TRBD2
v_call: TRBV2
clone_size: .
j_call: TRBJ2-7
cdr3_nt: TGTGCCGGACACGGACTAGCGGGGGGCCACGAGCAGTACTTC
cdr3_aa: CAGHGLAGGHEQYF

d_call: TRBD1
v_call: TRBV11-2
clone_size: .
j_call: TRBJ2-1
cdr3_nt: TGTGCCAGCAGCTTAGTAGGACAGGGGGACAATGAGCAGTTCTTC
cdr3_aa: CASSLVGQGDNEQFF

d_call: .
v_call: TRBV10-2
clone_size: .
j_call: TRBJ1-1
cdr3_nt: TGCGCCAGCAGTGTACTGCGATCGAACACTGAAGCTTTCTTT
cdr3_aa: CASSVLRSNTEAFF

d_call: .
v_call: TRBV19
clone_size: .
j_call: TRBJ2-7
cdr3_nt: TGTGCCAGTAAGTGGTCTCAGGGGACGGCGTACGAGCAGTACTTC
cdr3_aa: CASKWSQGTAYEQYF

d_call: TRBD2
v_call: TRBV28
clone_size: .
j_call: TRBJ2-7
cdr3_nt: TGTGCCAGCAGTCTAGGGACTAGCGGGAGTTCCTACGAGCAGTACTTC
cdr3_aa: CASSLGTSGSSYEQYF

d_call: TRBD2
v_call: TRBV4-1
clone_size: .
j_call: TRBJ2-1
cdr3_nt: TGCGCCAGCAGCAGAGGGCGGGGGGACTACAATGAGCAGTTCTTC
cdr3_aa: CASSRGRGDYNEQFF

d_call: TRBD2
v_call: TRBV7-2
clone_size: .
j_call: TRBJ2-7
cdr3_nt: TGTGCCAGCAGCTTGGGCGGGGGATACACATACGAGCAGTACTTC
cdr3_aa: CASSLGGGYTYEQYF

d_call: .
v_call: TRBV4-1
clone_size: .
j_call: TRBJ2-2
cdr3_nt: TGCGCCAGCAGCCAAGAAGATCGGGCAGATAGCGACACCGGGGAGCTGTTTTTT
cdr3_aa: CASSQEDRADSDTGELFF

d_call: TRBD2
v_call: TRBV7-8
clone_size: .
j_call: TRBJ2-7
cdr3_nt: TGTGCCAGCAGTCCTATCCCTAGCGGAGGGACCTACGAGCAGTACTTC
cdr3_aa: CASSPIPSGGTYEQYF

d_call: TRBD2
v_call: TRBV27
clone_size: .
j_call: TRBJ2-1
cdr3_nt: TGTGCCAGCAGTACGGGAGGGTGGAGCTCCTACAATGAGCAGTTCTTC
cdr3_aa: CASSTGGWSSYNEQFF

d_call: .
v_call: TRBV28
clone_size: .
j_call: TRBJ1-5
cdr3_nt: TGTGCCAGCAGTCCAGTCCTGGGGGGGCCCCAGCATTTT
cdr3_aa: CASSPVLGGPQHF

d_call: TRBD2
v_call: TRBV4-1
clone_size: .
j_call: TRBJ2-1
cdr3_nt: TGCGCCAGCAGCCCGGCGGGACTAGCTGAGCAGTTCTTC
cdr3_aa: CASSPAGLAEQFF

d_call: .
v_call: TRBV13
clone_size: .
j_call: TRBJ2-7
cdr3_nt: TGTGCCAGCAGCTTAGAGACACCCTACGAGCAGTACTTC
cdr3_aa: CASSLETPYEQYF

d_call: .
v_call: TRBV28
clone_size: .
j_call: TRBJ1-3
cdr3_nt: TGTGCCAGCAGTCGCAGTAACTCGGGAAACGCCATATATTTT
cdr3_aa: CASSRSNSGNAIYF

d_call: .
v_call: TRBV7-9
clone_size: few
j_call: TRBJ2-1
cdr3_nt: TGTGCCAGTGGGGGGTACCACGGTAGCTCCTACAATGAGCAGTTCTTC
cdr3_aa: CASGGYHGSSYNEQFF

d_call: TRBD2
v_call: TRBV13
clone_size: .
j_call: TRBJ2-7
cdr3_nt: TGTGCCAGCAGCTCCTTACTAGCGGCCTCCTACGAGCAGTACTTC
cdr3_aa: CASSSLLAASYEQYF

d_call: TRBD2
v_call: TRBV19
clone_size: once
j_call: TRBJ2-3
cdr3_nt: TGTGCCAGTACCATAGCGGGAGACACAGATACGCAGTATTTT
cdr3_aa: CASTIAGDTDTQYF

d_call: .
v_call: TRBV7-3
clone_size: .
j_call: TRBJ2-1
cdr3_nt: TGTGCCAGCAGCCCCAGGCCCCACAATGAGCAGTTCTTC
cdr3_aa: CASSPRPHNEQFF

d_call: TRBD1
v_call: TRBV11-2
clone_size: .
j_call: TRBJ1-1
cdr3_nt: TGTGCCAGCAGCCTTCTTCTCGGACAGGTGAACACTGAAGCTTTCTTT
cdr3_aa: CASSLLLGQVNTEAFF

d_call: .
v_call: TRBV5-6
clone_size: once
j_call: TRBJ2-1
cdr3_nt: TGTGCCAGCAGCCCTGAGGGGGTTCCCAGGGTGCAGTTCTTC
cdr3_aa: CASSPEGVPRVQFF

d_call: .
v_call: TRBV6-5
clone_size: .
j_call: TRBJ2-7
cdr3_nt: TGTGCCAGCAGTGAAGGTAATGGCGGCTACGAGCAGTACTTC
cdr3_aa: CASSEGNGGYEQYF

d_call: .
v_call: TRBV19
clone_size: .
j_call: TRBJ1-1
cdr3_nt: TGTGCCAGTAGTATTTCGGGAGGGTTTTCTGAAGCTTTCTTT
cdr3_aa: CASSISGGFSEAFF

d_call: .
v_call: TRBV11-2
clone_size: .
j_call: TRBJ2-7
cdr3_nt: TGTGCCAGCAGCTTAGATTGGGCGCCTCCCCACGAGCAGTACTTC
cdr3_aa: CASSLDWAPPHEQYF

d_call: .
v_call: TRBV4-2
clone_size: .
j_call: TRBJ1-3
cdr3_nt: TGTGCCAGCAGCCAAGCCCCCGAGTACACCATATATTTT
cdr3_aa: CASSQAPEYTIYF

d_call: .
v_call: TRBV5-5
clone_size: .
j_call: TRBJ1-3
cdr3_nt: TGTGCCAGCAGCTTTTCTGGGGCAGGAAACACCATATATTTT
cdr3_aa: CASSFSGAGNTIYF

d_call: .
v_call: TRBV6-1
clone_size: .
j_call: TRBJ2-3
cdr3_nt: TGTGCCAGCAGTGTGGGACTCACAGATACGCAGTATTTT
cdr3_aa: CASSVGLTDTQYF

d_call: TRBD1
v_call: TRBV11-3
clone_size: .
j_call: TRBJ2-1
cdr3_nt: TGTGCCAGCAGCTTAGAAGGACAGGGGTACAATGAGCAGTTCTTC
cdr3_aa: CASSLEGQGYNEQFF

d_call: TRBD2
v_call: TRBV11-3
clone_size: .
j_call: TRBJ2-7
cdr3_nt: TGTGCCAGCGGGCTAGCGGGGGAGACCTACGAGCAGTACTTC
cdr3_aa: CASGLAGETYEQYF

d_call: .
v_call: TRBV4-1
clone_size: .
j_call: TRBJ2-1
cdr3_nt: TGCGCCAGCAGCCTACTTCGTTTCCATGAGCAGTTCTTC
cdr3_aa: CASSLLRFHEQFF

d_call: .
v_call: TRBV7-8
clone_size: .
j_call: TRBJ2-1
cdr3_nt: TGTGCCAGCAGCCCCCCCGCAGGATCCTACAATGAGCAGTTCTTC
cdr3_aa: CASSPPAGSYNEQFF

d_call: TRBD2
v_call: TRBV4-2
clone_size: .
j_call: TRBJ2-1
cdr3_nt: TGTGCCAGCAGCCAAGATCTTCTAGCGGGGGGGCCCTCCTACAATGAGCAGTTCTTC
cdr3_aa: CASSQDLLAGGPSYNEQFF

d_call: .
v_call: TRBV27
clone_size: .
j_call: TRBJ2-1
cdr3_nt: TGTGCCAGCAGTCCCTATAGCGGATCCTCCTACAATGAGCAGTTCTTC
cdr3_aa: CASSPYSGSSYNEQFF

d_call: .
v_call: TRBV14
clone_size: .
j_call: TRBJ1-1
cdr3_nt: TGTGCCAGCAGCCTATCCCTCGGGGGGACTGAAGCTTTCTTT
cdr3_aa: CASSLSLGGTEAFF

d_call: .
v_call: TRBV11-2
clone_size: .
j_call: TRBJ1-1
cdr3_nt: TGTGCCAGCTCCGAAACGACCGGGAGGAACACTGAAGCTTTCTTT
cdr3_aa: CASSETTGRNTEAFF

d_call: .
v_call: TRBV7-6
clone_size: .
j_call: TRBJ2-1
cdr3_nt: TGTGCCAGCAGCTTAGGGGCCCTAAGCTCCTACAATGAGCAGTTCTTC
cdr3_aa: CASSLGALSSYNEQFF

d_call: .
v_call: TRBV11-2
clone_size: .
j_call: TRBJ1-1
cdr3_nt: TGTGCCAGCAGCATCGACAGCCACCCTTTGAACACTGAAGCTTTCTTT
cdr3_aa: CASSIDSHPLNTEAFF

d_call: .
v_call: TRBV7-9
clone_size: .
j_call: TRBJ2-2
cdr3_nt: TGTGCCAGCAGCTCCCAACTGACCGGGGAGCTGTTTTTT
cdr3_aa: CASSSQLTGELFF

d_call: .
v_call: TRBV18
clone_size: .
j_call: TRBJ2-7
cdr3_nt: TGTGCCAGCTCACACAAGGGAGCTCAGTACGAGCAGTACTTC
cdr3_aa: CASSHKGAQYEQYF

d_call: TRBD1
v_call: TRBV6-6
clone_size: few
j_call: TRBJ1-5
cdr3_nt: TGTGCCAGCAGTTCCGCCGGGACAGGGGACAATCAGCCCCAGCATTTT
cdr3_aa: CASSSAGTGDNQPQHF

d_call: TRBD1
v_call: TRBV27
clone_size: .
j_call: TRBJ1-1
cdr3_nt: TGTGCCAGCGGGGGGACAGGGAACACTGAAGCTTTCTTT
cdr3_aa: CASGGTGNTEAFF

d_call: .
v_call: TRBV5-1
clone_size: .
j_call: TRBJ1-3
cdr3_nt: TGCGCCAGCAGCTTGGTTGGCGGCCAACACTCTGGAAACACCATATATTTT
cdr3_aa: CASSLVGGQHSGNTIYF

d_call: .
v_call: TRBV29-1
clone_size: .
j_call: TRBJ1-4
cdr3_nt: TGCAGCGTTGAATGGGTTCGGGGAGCAACTAATGAAAAACTGTTTTTT
cdr3_aa: CSVEWVRGATNEKLFF

d_call: .
v_call: TRBV5-6
clone_size: .
j_call: TRBJ2-7
cdr3_nt: TGTGCCAGCAGCTTGGACGGGAAGTACGAGCAGTACTTC
cdr3_aa: CASSLDGKYEQYF

d_call: .
v_call: TRBV6-5
clone_size: .
j_call: TRBJ2-1
cdr3_nt: TGTGCAGCCGGGGAGCTATACAATGAGCAGTTCTTC
cdr3_aa: CAAGELYNEQFF

d_call: .
v_call: TRBV10-3
clone_size: once
j_call: TRBJ1-6
cdr3_nt: TGTGCCATCACGGCAGGGGCTAATTCACCCCTCCACTTT
cdr3_aa: CAITAGANSPLHF

d_call: .
v_call: TRBV2
clone_size: .
j_call: TRBJ2-2
cdr3_nt: TGTGCCAGCAGTTTCGTCGGGGAGCTGTTTTTT
cdr3_aa: CASSFVGELFF

d_call: TRBD2
v_call: TRBV27
clone_size: once
j_call: TRBJ2-7
cdr3_nt: TGTGCCAGCAGTTTATCTGGCGGGAGGTACGAGCAGTACTTC
cdr3_aa: CASSLSGGRYEQYF

d_call: .
v_call: TRBV9
clone_size: .
j_call: TRBJ1-1
cdr3_nt: TGTGCCAGCAGCGTAGATCCGGGGACTGAAGCTTTCTTT
cdr3_aa: CASSVDPGTEAFF

d_call: .
v_call: TRBV5-4
clone_size: few
j_call: TRBJ2-7
cdr3_nt: TGTGCCAGCAGCTTAGCAGGACACACCTACGAGCAGTACTTC
cdr3_aa: CASSLAGHTYEQYF

d_call: .
v_call: TRBV6-5
clone_size: .
j_call: TRBJ1-3
cdr3_nt: TGTGCCAGCAGTTACATGCTTGGGGGCCTAGGAAACACCATATATTTT
cdr3_aa: CASSYMLGGLGNTIYF

d_call: TRBD2
v_call: TRBV19
clone_size: once
j_call: TRBJ2-1
cdr3_nt: TGTGCCAGTAGTATACTAGCGGGAGGTCGGGATGAGCAGTTCTTC
cdr3_aa: CASSILAGGRDEQFF

d_call: .
v_call: TRBV5-1
clone_size: .
j_call: TRBJ2-2
cdr3_nt: TGCGCCAGCAGCTTGGCGGTGGCGGACGGGGAGCTGTTTTTT
cdr3_aa: CASSLAVADGELFF

d_call: .
v_call: TRBV5-1
clone_size: .
j_call: TRBJ2-3
cdr3_nt: TGCGCCAGCAGCTTGAGGGTAGCGATGAGCACAGATACGCAGTATTTT
cdr3_aa: CASSLRVAMSTDTQYF

d_call: .
v_call: TRBV7-9
clone_size: .
j_call: TRBJ2-1
cdr3_nt: TGTGCCAGCAGCCCGGGGAGCCCCTACAATGAGCAGTTCTTC
cdr3_aa: CASSPGSPYNEQFF